Detailed here is one T cell receptor (beta chain). Antigen: not known. The V and J ends lost 2 bases and 5 bases, in that order; junction bases with no gene match: 4. CDR1 is SQVTM, CDR2 ANQGSEA, per germline. This CDR3 is 14 amino acids long. These data are taken from a study of shared clonotypes between healthy human individuals. The assay was run at deep level. Profiling relied on immunoSEQ multiplex PCR, and the TCRdb table lists in-frame clones only, not all of them. This sample yields approximately 640,000 clones, of which 80% to 95% are seen a single time; 34% belongs to the top ten. Study-wide results and limits: Lower generation probabilities were found for non-shared clonotypes than for those shared by all four donors.

This TCR derives from a young man in good health. Some clones in this sample may be carry-over from other donors' samples. The chain couples TRBV29-1 to TRBJ2-2; 8 nucleotides line up with TRBD2. Sample: memory CD8+ T cells from PBMCs. Described subset: CD45RO+ cells pooled with CCR7-negative TemRA cells. CDR3 in DNA: TGCAGCGTTGAAAGCGCGGGAGGTACCGGGGAGCTGTTTTTT. It encodes CSVESAGGTGELFF.